One and the same sample provided the 9 T cell receptor beta chains below, sequenced in a study of CD8+ T cells in alopecia areata. The authors extracted RNA and reverse transcribed it into cDNA as the sequencing template. The repertoire was sequenced with immunoSEQ multiplex PCR; TCRdb's copy has only in-frame clones and lacks some. The sample records 130,000 or so clones, around 49% being singletons. The sequencing used CD8+ T cells sorted from blood, collected at week 0. These receptors came from a human donor with alopecia areata.

CDR3 DNA sequence: TGTGCCAGCAGTTTAGGCAGGCCCCCTTCGCCCCAGTACTTC. It specifies CASSLGRPPSPQYF. This rearrangement joins TRBV27 to TRBJ2-5; D remains unclear. The CDR3 length is 14 residues. CDR1 is MNHEY, CDR2 SMNVEV, per germline (reference sequence). Trimming removed 2 bases from V and 9 bases from J, with 16 bases in between.

The rearrangement uses TRBV7-2 and TRBJ1-6, with D uncertain. The CDR3 is 12 residues long. V was trimmed by 3 bases and J by 10 bases, leaving 7 bases between them. In germline, CDR1 is SGHTA, CDR2 FQGNSA. The CDR3 loop reads CASSFLHSPLHF. For the CDR3, the DNA is TGTGCCAGCAGCTTCCTCCACTCACCCCTCCACTTT.

This chain joins TRBV7-9 and TRBJ2-5, with TRBD1 matching over 8 bases. The CDR3 extends over 15 amino acids. Germline V gives CDR1 SEHNR, CDR2 FQNEAQ (reference sequence). After removal of 5 bases from V and 5 bases from J, the junction contained 10 bases not matched to a gene. The CDR3 protein is CASSQPQGGLETQYF. CDR3 nucleotide sequence: TGTGCCAGCAGCCAACCACAGGGGGGCCTGGAGACCCAGTACTTC.

V usage is TRBV11-1 and J usage is TRBJ1-1; weak D call: TRBD1 (6 bases). V lost 4 bases to trimming and J lost 1 base, with 7 bases between them. Germline V lookup: CDR1 SGHAT, CDR2 FQDESV (reference sequence). The length of the CDR3 is 13 residues. The CDR3 region has the DNA TGTGCCAGCAGCTCGACAGGGAACACTGAAGCTTTCTTT. This sequence encodes CASSSTGNTEAFF.

This clone was observed a single time. The chain employs TRBV13 and TRBJ2-5; tentatively, D is TRBD2 (5 bases). V lost 5 bases to trimming and J lost 5 bases, with 18 bases between them. Germline CDR1 is PRHDT and CDR2 is FYEKMQ (reference sequence). The CDR3 covers 15 residues. Written as DNA, the CDR3 is TGTGCCAGCAGCGATCTTGGGGTCCCGGGGGAGACCCAGTACTTC. Protein sequence: CASSDLGVPGETQYF.

This chain joins TRBV6-5 and TRBJ2-7, with 8 bases that match TRBD1. Germline V gene sequence: CDR1 MNHEY, CDR2 SVGAGI. The CDR3 is 13 residues long. J gave up 7 bases and V 6 bases, and 8 bases lay outside the gene matches. The CDR3 is CASRPGQGTEQYF. As DNA, the CDR3 is TGTGCCAGCAGACCCGGACAGGGCACAGAGCAGTACTTC.

The table lists this clone with a few counts. V is TRBV4-1 and J is TRBJ2-3; 12 nucleotides align to TRBD1. CDR3 length: 18 amino acids. Germline V gene data show CDR1 as MGHRA and CDR2 as YSYEKL. With 2 bases clipped from V and 5 bases from J, the junction kept 11 bases outside the gene matches. The CDR3 loop reads CASSQYIPGQGAKDTQYF. CDR3 coding DNA: TGCGCCAGCAGCCAATACATACCGGGACAGGGGGCGAAAGATACGCAGTATTTT.

This clone was counted only a few times. This chain uses TRBV5-5 with TRBJ2-5, with D uncertain. V shed 0 bases and J shed 2 bases, with 8 bases lying between them. Germline-derived CDR1 and CDR2 are SGHKS and YYEKEE (reference sequence). The CDR3 covers 14 residues. CDR3 DNA: TGTGCCAGCAGCTTGGGGGTCAGACAAGAGACCCAGTACTTC. Translating gives CASSLGVRQETQYF.

The J gene is TRBJ1-5, the V gene TRBV15, with D uncertain. The CDR3 sequence is 14 residues long. Trimming pared 0 bases from V and 6 bases from J, leaving 9 bases between. The germline gives CDR1 LNHNV, CDR2 YYDKDF (reference sequence). DNA of the CDR3: TGTGCCACCAGCAGAGAGGGAGGGAGTCAGCCCCAGCATTTT. This codes for CATSREGGSQPQHF.